Detailed here is one T cell receptor (beta chain). It lacks a known antigen. Base qualities are not at hand, and no much larger clone is one base apart. V has 1 base trimmed and J has 7 bases trimmed; junction bases matching no gene number 6. Via the germline V gene, CDR1 is MDHEN and CDR2 SYDVKM. The CDR3 runs 15 amino acids, cysteine and phenylalanine included. Only the CDR3 part of the read is kept: 45 bases, read in frame from the first base. These data originate in a study of radiotherapy plus CTLA-4 blockade in lung cancer (dated by TCRdb to between 2018 and 2020). Regarding the study in general: Among enrolled patients, about 17% had an objective response and about 30% reached disease control.

The library was obtained by the immunoSEQ multiplex PCR assay. The immuneACCESS repertoire file appears here via TCRdb, limited to in-frame rearrangements. These files lack a portion of the clones; in checked studies, under half of the deficit traces to unresolved V genes, and the cause of the others is not known. The sample profile shows 65,000 to 100,000 clones; 75% to 90% of them were found once. The ten largest clonotypes hold under 0.85% of the sample. The study evaluated CTLA-4 blockade (ipilimumab) given together with focal radiation therapy in patients who had chemo-refractory metastatic non-small-cell lung cancer. The full study reports these points: After treatment with radiotherapy and ipilimumab, TCR clones that originated in tumors expanded in peripheral blood. The strongest predictors of response were reported to be early dynamic shifts in blood T cell clones along with a rise in serum interferon-beta following radiation.

The chain is made from TRBV28 and TRBJ1-4; TRBD1 lines up with 7 middle nucleotides. The sequences come from peripheral blood, collected from a patient treated with radiotherapy plus ipilimumab. The clonotype was recovered from a human donor with non-small cell lung cancer who had stable disease on radiotherapy plus ipilimumab. In nucleotide form, the sequence is TGTGCCAGCAGTTTATCCAGGGGGAGGGGTGAAAAACTGTTTTTT. Its translation is CASSLSRGRGEKLFF.